This T cell receptor beta chain was recorded in a study of shared clonotypes between healthy human individuals. There are 15 residues in the CDR3. Remarks on this clone: What it binds is not known.

The study, taken as a whole, reports: An expected dependence of interdonor clonotype sharing on sequencing depth was noted.

Clones were read by immunoSEQ multiplex PCR, and TCRdb kept only the in-frame ones, dropping some. The sample lists about half a million clones; roughly 80% were seen once. Recent acute infections and vaccinations were absent in the healthy HIV-negative adult donors. This TCR derives from a woman aged 40 to 55 in good health. Some clones in this sample may be carry-over from other donors' samples. The sequenced material came from PBMCs. V and J are TRBV21-1 and TRBJ2-7; TRBD2, as called in the table, went unchecked against the DNA. TRBV21-1 is labeled a pseudogene. The CDR3 region is CASSPCGWCNGEQYF. CDR3 nucleotide sequence: TGTGCCAGCAGTCCCTGCGGGTGGTGCAATGGCGAGCAGTACTTC.